The present entry profiles one TCR beta chain with its context. Profiled with immunoSEQ multiplex PCR; TCRdb holds only in-frame clones, not every one. This table holds about 130,000 clones, 85% to 95% found once. This record comes from a study of control samples from healthy donors and cancer patients. Sequenced: blood. The receptor comes from a man aged 18-30 years in good health.

The CDR3 region has the DNA TGCGCCAGCAGCTTTGCGCTTGTGCAGTTCTTC. Residues: CASSFALVQFF. The chain links TRBV5-1 to TRBJ2-1, with no clear D. Trimming pared 2 bases from V and 12 bases from J, leaving 9 bases between. The CDR3 is 11 amino acids. Germline loops: CDR1 SGHRS, CDR2 YFSETQ.